One sample yielded the 6 T cell receptor beta chains listed below, sequenced in a study of T cells expressing NK-cell markers. TCRdb re-called the 5' RACE reads and catalogs CDR3 proteins one per entry, DNA excluded. Recorded here are fewer than 550,000 distinct CDR3 sequences; the top ten clones represent approximately 1.5%. Material: blood T cells: a sorted CD56 or NKG2C T cell subset, CD4+ or CD8+ T cells, or bulk PBMC T cells (not recorded which). Source of these receptors: a woman aged 45-65 years in good health.

CDR3 sequence: CSARGPDGRSEQFF. This rearrangement joins TRBV20-1 to TRBJ2-1. CDR1 is DFQATT and CDR2 is SNEGSKA in the germline V gene (reference sequence). This CDR3 region has 14 residues.

The rearrangement links TRBV30 to TRBJ2-7; there is no DNA to check the TCRdb D call of TRBD2. Germline CDR1 GTSNPN, CDR2 SVGIG (reference sequence). The CDR3 spans 14 residues. The CDR3 spells CAWSVLAGFYEQYF.

The J gene is TRBJ1-4, the V gene TRBV20-1. The CDR3 totals 13 residues. Germline V lookup: CDR1 DFQATT, CDR2 SNEGSKA (reference sequence). The CDR3 is CSARRPAYEKLFF.

The chain has TRBV12-3 or TRBV12-4 and TRBJ2-2; with no DNA, the TCRdb D assignment of TRBD1 cannot be verified. The CDR3 length is 16 residues. The CDR3 protein is CASSLGTQGGNGELFF.

This sequence joins TRBV20-1 and TRBJ2-2; TCRdb returns TRBD2, unconfirmable since there is no DNA. CDR1 and CDR2 from the germline V gene are DFQATT and SNEGSKA (reference sequence). CDR3 length: 14 amino acids. Here the CDR3 reads CSAARSAGTGELFF.

This chain uses TRBV4-1 with TRBJ2-1; TCRdb reports TRBD2, a call that lacks DNA to check it against. The CDR3 is made up of 16 amino acids. The germline gives CDR1 MGHRA, CDR2 YSYEKL. The chain's CDR3 is CASSQLSGRPRNEQFF.